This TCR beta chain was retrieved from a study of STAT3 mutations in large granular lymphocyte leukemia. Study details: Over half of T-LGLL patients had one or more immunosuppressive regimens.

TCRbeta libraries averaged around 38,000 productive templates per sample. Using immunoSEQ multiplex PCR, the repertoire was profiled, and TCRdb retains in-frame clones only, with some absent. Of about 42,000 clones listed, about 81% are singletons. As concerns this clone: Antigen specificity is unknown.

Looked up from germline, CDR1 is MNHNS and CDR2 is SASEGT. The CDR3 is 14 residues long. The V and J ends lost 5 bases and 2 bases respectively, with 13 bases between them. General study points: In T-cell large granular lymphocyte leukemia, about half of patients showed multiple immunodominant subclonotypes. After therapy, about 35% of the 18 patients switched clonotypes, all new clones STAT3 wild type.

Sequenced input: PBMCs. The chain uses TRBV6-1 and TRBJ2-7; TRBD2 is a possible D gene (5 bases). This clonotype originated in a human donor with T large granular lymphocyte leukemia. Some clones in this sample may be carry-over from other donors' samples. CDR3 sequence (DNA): TGTGCCAGCAGTCCGGGATTTGTGGCCTACGAGCAGTACTTC. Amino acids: CASSPGFVAYEQYF.